Listed here are 15 T cell receptor beta chains from one sample, sequenced in a study of T cell responses to AZD1222 COVID-19 vaccine. The table came from immunoSEQ multiplex PCR; TCRdb's copy has only in-frame clones and leaves some out. The sample carries 120,000 to 150,000 clones, just over 90% recorded once. The sequenced sample was peripheral blood, obtained on day 0 of MenACWY control vaccination. The receptors shown here come from an adult in good health.

The chain employs TRBV7-9 and TRBJ1-1, with D maybe TRBD1 (5 bases). V was trimmed by 5 bases and J by 1 base, leaving 11 bases between them. The CDR3 contains 14 residues. CDR1 SEHNR and CDR2 FQNEAQ come from the germline V gene (reference sequence). The CDR3 loop is CASSPRTRNTEAFF. The DNA of the CDR3 is TGTGCCAGCAGCCCTAGGACACGGAACACTGAAGCTTTCTTT. The full variable domain, with the rest looked up from reference TRBV7-9 and TRBJ1-1, is DTGVSQNPRHKITKRGQNVTFRCDPISEHNRLYWYRQTLGQGPEFLTYFQNEAQLEKSRLLSDRFSAERPKGSFSTLEIQRTEQGDSAMYLCASSPRTRNTEAFFGQGTRLTVV.

This rearrangement joins TRBV28 to TRBJ2-3; 10 bases fit TRBD2. Losses at the gene ends were 4 bases for V and 5 bases for J; bases not matched to a gene: 12. Germline V gene sequence: CDR1 MDHEN, CDR2 SYDVKM. CDR3 length equals 17 residues. The CDR3 nucleotides are TGTGCCAGCAGTTCCTCTCTAGCGGGAGCGCTCGGAGATACGCAGTATTTT. Translated: CASSSSLAGALGDTQYF.

The chain combines TRBV19 with TRBJ1-2; D not certain. The CDR3 sequence is 14 residues long. The germline CDR1 and CDR2 sequences are LNHDA and SQIVND (reference sequence). Trimming took off 5 bases at V and 0 bases at J, with 10 bases between the two ends. The CDR3 reads CASSPVPTNYGYTF. CDR3 DNA sequence: TGTGCCAGTAGTCCGGTGCCTACTAACTATGGCTACACCTTC.

The chain is built from TRBV7-9 and TRBJ1-2; 8 bases fit TRBD1. The junction had 6 bases not matched to a gene; V was cut back by 4 bases and J by 5 bases. The germline V gene encodes CDR1 SEHNR and CDR2 FQNEAQ (reference sequence). CDR3 length: 14 residues. In DNA form, the CDR3 reads TGTGCCAGCAGCTCAAGGACAGGGCGATATGGCTACACCTTC. Protein product: CASSSRTGRYGYTF.

The chain has TRBV7-3 and TRBJ1-1, with a tentative D call TRBD1 (5 bases). This CDR3 has 14 residues. V was clipped by 5 bases and J by 1 base, with 11 bases between them. The germline CDR1 and CDR2 sequences are SGHTA and FQGTGA. CDR3 region: CASSPGTRNTEAFF. The CDR3 DNA is TGTGCCAGCAGCCCGGGGACGCGGAACACTGAAGCTTTCTTT.

The rearrangement links TRBV19 to TRBJ1-2; unclear D gene. The CDR3 runs to 15 residues. Trimming pared 4 bases from V and 8 bases from J, leaving 20 bases between. CDR1 is LNHDA and CDR2 is SQIVND in the germline V gene (reference sequence). DNA of the CDR3: TGTGCCAGTAGTAACCTCCGGGAACCCAACGGGGGCTACACCTTC. It is translated as CASSNLREPNGGYTF.

The rearrangement links TRBV10-3 to TRBJ2-2; weak D call: TRBD1 (5 bases). CDR3 length: 14 amino acids. Germline V gives CDR1 ENHRY, CDR2 SYGVKD. Trimming cost V 6 bases and J 1 base, with 9 bases left between them. In DNA form, the CDR3 reads TGTGCCATCAGGGGGCGTTTGAACACCGGGGAGCTGTTTTTT. This codes for CAIRGRLNTGELFF.

The V gene is TRBV6-5, the J gene TRBJ1-3; TRBD1 might be the D (5 bases). The V end lost 8 bases, the J end lost 2 bases, and 13 bases lay between the germline ends. CDR3 size: 14 residues. The germline gives CDR1 MNHEY, CDR2 SVGAGI. CDR3 coding DNA: TGTGCCAGCCGAAGGAACAGGCCTGGAAACACCATATATTTT. It codes for CASRRNRPGNTIYF.

The V and J genes are TRBV6-5 and TRBJ2-1; TRBD1 or TRBD2 may be the D gene (5 bases each). CDR1 MNHEY and CDR2 SVGAGI come from the germline V gene. Trimming took off 5 bases at V and 5 bases at J, with 13 bases between the two ends. The CDR3 totals 14 residues. CDR3 bases: TGTGCCAGCAGTAACCGGGACCCGAACAATGAGCAGTTCTTC. Its translation: CASSNRDPNNEQFF.

The chain combines TRBV19 with TRBJ1-1; no definite D call. Germline lookup yields CDR1 LNHDA and CDR2 SQIVND (reference sequence). This CDR3 spans 15 amino acids. The V end lost 0 bases, the J end lost 6 bases, and 14 bases lay between the germline ends. DNA of the CDR3: TGTGCCAGTAGTATAGATCTACTGGGAACAGCTGAAGCTTTCTTT. This sequence encodes CASSIDLLGTAEAFF.

V is TRBV9 and J is TRBJ1-5, with TRBD1 identical over 9 bases. Germline V gene sequence: CDR1 SGDLS, CDR2 YYNGEE. V was pared by 3 bases and J by 7 bases, with 5 bases of the junction left unmatched. The CDR3 length is 14 residues. The CDR3 region is CASSAPGQGQPQHF. The CDR3 DNA reads as TGTGCCAGCAGCGCGCCGGGACAGGGACAGCCCCAGCATTTT.

This rearrangement joins TRBV6-5 to TRBJ2-1; 12 nucleotides agree with TRBD2. Looked up from germline, CDR1 is MNHEY and CDR2 is SVGAGI. After removal of 5 bases from V and 5 bases from J, the junction contained 1 base not matched to a gene. This CDR3 is 14 amino acids long. CDR3 protein: CASSRLAGDNEQFF. CDR3 bases: TGTGCCAGCAGTAGACTAGCGGGAGACAATGAGCAGTTCTTC.

CDR3 sequence reads: CASSEGQGAVQPQHF. The CDR3 DNA is TGTGCCAGCAGTGAAGGACAGGGGGCTGTTCAGCCCCAGCATTTT. The rearrangement uses TRBV6-1 and TRBJ1-5; 10 nucleotides agree with TRBD1. CDR1 is MNHNS, CDR2 SASEGT, per germline. This CDR3 contains 15 residues. V was clipped by 1 base and J by 6 bases; unmatched bases: 3.

V usage is TRBV28 and J usage is TRBJ2-7; tentatively, D is TRBD1 or TRBD2 (5 bases each). Germline V lookup: CDR1 MDHEN, CDR2 SYDVKM. Trimming cost V 6 bases and J 3 bases, with 12 bases left between them. This CDR3 contains 13 residues. CDR3 amino acids: CASRYRDGYEQYV. For the CDR3, the DNA is TGTGCCAGCAGATACCGGGACGGCTACGAGCAGTACGTC.

The chain links TRBV27 to TRBJ2-3, with a tentative D call TRBD1 (5 bases). This CDR3 comprises 15 residues. With 7 bases removed from V and 7 bases from J, the gap between germline ends came to 21 bases. Germline loops: CDR1 MNHEY, CDR2 SMNVEV (reference sequence). The CDR3 sequence: CASTHKGAGLNTQYF. The CDR3 region has the DNA TGTGCCAGCACCCACAAAGGGGCAGGGCTAAATACGCAGTATTTT.